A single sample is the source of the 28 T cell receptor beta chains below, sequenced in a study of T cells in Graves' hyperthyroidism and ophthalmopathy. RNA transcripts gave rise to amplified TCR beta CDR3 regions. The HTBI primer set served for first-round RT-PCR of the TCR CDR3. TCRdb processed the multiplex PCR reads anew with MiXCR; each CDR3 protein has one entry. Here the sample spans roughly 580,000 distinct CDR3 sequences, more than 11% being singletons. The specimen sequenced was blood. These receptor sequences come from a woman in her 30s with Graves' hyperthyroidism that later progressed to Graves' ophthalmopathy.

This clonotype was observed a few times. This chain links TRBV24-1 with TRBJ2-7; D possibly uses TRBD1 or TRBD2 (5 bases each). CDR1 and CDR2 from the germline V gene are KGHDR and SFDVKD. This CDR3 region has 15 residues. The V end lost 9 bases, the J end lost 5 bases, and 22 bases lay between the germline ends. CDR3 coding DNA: TGTGCCACCGGTACAGAGGACAACGCGCGGGACGAGCAGTACTTC. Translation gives CATGTEDNARDEQYF.

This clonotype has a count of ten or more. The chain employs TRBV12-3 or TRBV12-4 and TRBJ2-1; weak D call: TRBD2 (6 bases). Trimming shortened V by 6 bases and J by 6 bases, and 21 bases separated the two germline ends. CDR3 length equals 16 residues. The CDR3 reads CASRLASAAARNEQFF. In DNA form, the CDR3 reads TGTGCCAGCAGGCTCGCTAGCGCCGCTGCGCGCAATGAGCAGTTCTTC.

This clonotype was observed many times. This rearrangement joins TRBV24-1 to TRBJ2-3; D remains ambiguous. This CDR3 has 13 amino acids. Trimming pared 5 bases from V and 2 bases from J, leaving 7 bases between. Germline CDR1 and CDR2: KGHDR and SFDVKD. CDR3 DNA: TGTGCCACCAGTGTTCGTTCCACAGATACGCAGTATTTT. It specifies CATSVRSTDTQYF.

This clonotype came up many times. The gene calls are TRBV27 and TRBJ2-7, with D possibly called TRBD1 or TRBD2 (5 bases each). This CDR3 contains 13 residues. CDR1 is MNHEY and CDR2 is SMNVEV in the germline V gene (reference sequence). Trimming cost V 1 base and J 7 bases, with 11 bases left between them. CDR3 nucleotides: TGTGCCAGCAGTTTATTCGGGGCCAGGGAGCAGTACTTC. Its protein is CASSLFGAREQYF.

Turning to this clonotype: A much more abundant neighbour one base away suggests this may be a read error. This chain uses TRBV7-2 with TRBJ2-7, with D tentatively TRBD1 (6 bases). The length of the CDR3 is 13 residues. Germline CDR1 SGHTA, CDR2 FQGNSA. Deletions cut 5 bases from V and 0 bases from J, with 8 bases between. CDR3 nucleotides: TGTGCCAGCAGCGGACAGAGCTCCTACGAGCAGTACTTC. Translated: CASSGQSSYEQYF.

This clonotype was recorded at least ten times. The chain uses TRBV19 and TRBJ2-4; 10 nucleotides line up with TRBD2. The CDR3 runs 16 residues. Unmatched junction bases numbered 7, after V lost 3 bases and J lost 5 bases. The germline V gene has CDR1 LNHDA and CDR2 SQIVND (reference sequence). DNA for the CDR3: TGTGCCAGTAGTATTACGCCGACTAGCGGGCAAAACATTCAGTACTTC. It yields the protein CASSITPTSGQNIQYF.

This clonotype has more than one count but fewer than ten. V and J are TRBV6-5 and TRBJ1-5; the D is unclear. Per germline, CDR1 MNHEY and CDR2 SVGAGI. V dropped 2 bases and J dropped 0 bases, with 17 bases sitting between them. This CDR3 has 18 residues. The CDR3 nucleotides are TGTGCCAGCAGTTACGGTGACCCGTCAGTGTATAGCAATCAGCCCCAGCATTTT. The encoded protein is CASSYGDPSVYSNQPQHF.

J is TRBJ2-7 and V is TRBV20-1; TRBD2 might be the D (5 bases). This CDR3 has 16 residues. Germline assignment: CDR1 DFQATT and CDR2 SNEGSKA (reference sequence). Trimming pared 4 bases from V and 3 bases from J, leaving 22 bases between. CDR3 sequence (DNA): TGCAGTGCTAATTCTCCGACCCAGGACGGACTCTACGAGCAGTACTTC. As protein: CSANSPTQDGLYEQYF.

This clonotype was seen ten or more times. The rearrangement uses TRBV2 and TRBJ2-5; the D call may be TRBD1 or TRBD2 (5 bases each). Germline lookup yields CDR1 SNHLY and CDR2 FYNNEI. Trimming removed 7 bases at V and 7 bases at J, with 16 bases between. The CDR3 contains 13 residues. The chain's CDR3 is CASTLPPGATQYF. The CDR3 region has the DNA TGTGCCAGCACCTTACCCCCCGGGGCGACCCAGTACTTC.

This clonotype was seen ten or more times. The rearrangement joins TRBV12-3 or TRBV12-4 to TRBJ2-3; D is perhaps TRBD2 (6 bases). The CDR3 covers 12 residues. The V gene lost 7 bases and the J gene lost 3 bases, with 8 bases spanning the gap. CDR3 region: CASTGVTDTQYF. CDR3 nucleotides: TGTGCCAGCACGGGAGTGACAGATACGCAGTATTTT.

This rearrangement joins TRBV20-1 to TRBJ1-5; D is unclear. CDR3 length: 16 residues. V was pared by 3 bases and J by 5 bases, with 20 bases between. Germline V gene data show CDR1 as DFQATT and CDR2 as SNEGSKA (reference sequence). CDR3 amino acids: CSASSVGITRDQPQHF. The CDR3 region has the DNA TGCAGTGCTAGTTCAGTGGGGATTACTCGGGATCAGCCCCAGCATTTT.

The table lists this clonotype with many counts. CDR3 DNA sequence: TGTGCCTGGAGCGAACCGGGGGAATATCCTGAAGCTTTCTTT. It translates to CAWSEPGEYPEAFF. The chain combines TRBV30 with TRBJ1-1; D perhaps matches TRBD1 (5 bases). In germline, CDR1 is GTSNPN, CDR2 SVGIG (reference sequence). Trimming cost V 3 bases and J 6 bases, with 17 bases left between them. The CDR3 has 14 residues.

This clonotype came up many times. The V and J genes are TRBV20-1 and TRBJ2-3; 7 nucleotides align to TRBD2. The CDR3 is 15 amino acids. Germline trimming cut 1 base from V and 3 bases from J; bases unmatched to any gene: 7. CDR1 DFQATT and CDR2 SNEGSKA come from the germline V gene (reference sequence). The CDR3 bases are TGCAGTGCTAGAGGGGTGGGAGGGCGGACAGATACGCAGTATTTT. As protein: CSARGVGGRTDTQYF.

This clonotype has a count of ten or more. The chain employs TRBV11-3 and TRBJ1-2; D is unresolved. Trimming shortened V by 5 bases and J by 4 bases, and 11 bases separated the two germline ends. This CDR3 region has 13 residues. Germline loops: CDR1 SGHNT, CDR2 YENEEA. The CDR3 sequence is CASSTREGYGYTF. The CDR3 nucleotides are TGTGCCAGCAGCACGCGGGAGGGCTATGGCTACACCTTC. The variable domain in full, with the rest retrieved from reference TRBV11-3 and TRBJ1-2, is EAGVVQSPRYKIIEKKQPVAFWCNPISGHNTLYWYLQNLGQGPELLIRYENEEAVDDSQLPKDRFSAERLKGVDSTLKIQPAELGDSAVYLCASSTREGYGYTFGSGTRLTVV.

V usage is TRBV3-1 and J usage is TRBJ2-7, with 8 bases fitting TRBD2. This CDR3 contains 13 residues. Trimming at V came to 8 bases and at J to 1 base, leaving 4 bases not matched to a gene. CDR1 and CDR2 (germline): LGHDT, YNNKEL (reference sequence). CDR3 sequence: CASGLATSYEQYF. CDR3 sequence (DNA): TGTGCCAGCGGACTAGCCACTTCCTACGAGCAGTACTTC.

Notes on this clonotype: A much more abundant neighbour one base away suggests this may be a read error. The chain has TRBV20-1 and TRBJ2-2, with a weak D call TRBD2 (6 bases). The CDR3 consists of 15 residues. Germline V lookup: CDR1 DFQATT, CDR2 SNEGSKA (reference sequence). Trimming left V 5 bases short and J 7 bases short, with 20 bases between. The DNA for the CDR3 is TGCAGTGCTTCGCAGGGCGGGAACCCTTACGGGGAGCTGTTTTTT. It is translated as CSASQGGNPYGELFF.

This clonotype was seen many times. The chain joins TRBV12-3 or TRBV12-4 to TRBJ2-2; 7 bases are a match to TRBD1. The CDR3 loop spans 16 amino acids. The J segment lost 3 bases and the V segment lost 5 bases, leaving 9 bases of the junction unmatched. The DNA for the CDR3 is TGTGCCAGCAGTCCCTGGACAGGAGGAGACACCGGGGAGCTGTTTTTT. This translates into CASSPWTGGDTGELFF.

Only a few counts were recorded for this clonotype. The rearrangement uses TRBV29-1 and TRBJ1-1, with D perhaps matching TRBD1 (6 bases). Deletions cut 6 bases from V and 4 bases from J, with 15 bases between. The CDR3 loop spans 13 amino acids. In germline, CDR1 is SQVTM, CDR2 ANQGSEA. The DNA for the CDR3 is TGCAGCGTCACTATGGACAGCGGCACTGAAGCTTTCTTT. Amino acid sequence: CSVTMDSGTEAFF.

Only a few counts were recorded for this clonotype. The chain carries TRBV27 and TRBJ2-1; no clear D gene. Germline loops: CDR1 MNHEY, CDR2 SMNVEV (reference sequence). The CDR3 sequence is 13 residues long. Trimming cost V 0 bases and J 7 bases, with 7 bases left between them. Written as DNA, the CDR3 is TGTGCCAGCAGTTTATCGGCAAGGAATGAGCAGTTCTTC. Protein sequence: CASSLSARNEQFF.

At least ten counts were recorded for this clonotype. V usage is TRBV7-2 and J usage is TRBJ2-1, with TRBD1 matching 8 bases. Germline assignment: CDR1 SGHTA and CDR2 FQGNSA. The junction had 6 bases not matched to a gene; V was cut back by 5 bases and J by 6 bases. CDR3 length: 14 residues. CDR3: CASSPPGTGNEQFF. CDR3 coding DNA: TGTGCCAGCAGCCCCCCAGGGACAGGCAATGAGCAGTTCTTC.

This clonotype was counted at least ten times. The CDR3 DNA follows: TGTGCCAGCGACGTTAGCGGAAGCTCCTACAATGAGCAGTTCTTC. Amino acid sequence: CASDVSGSSYNEQFF. J is TRBJ2-1 and V is TRBV27, with D perhaps matching TRBD2 (6 bases). The CDR3 has 15 residues. Per the germline V gene, CDR1 is MNHEY and CDR2 is SMNVEV (reference sequence). Trimming took off 8 bases at V and 0 bases at J, with 14 bases between the two ends.

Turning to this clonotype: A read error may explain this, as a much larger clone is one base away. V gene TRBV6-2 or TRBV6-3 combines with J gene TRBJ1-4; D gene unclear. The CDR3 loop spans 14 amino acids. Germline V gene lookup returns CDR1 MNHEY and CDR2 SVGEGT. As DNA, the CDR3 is TGTGCCAGCAGTTACTCCCTCCTGGGTGAAAAACTGCTTTTT. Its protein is CASSYSLLGEKLLF.

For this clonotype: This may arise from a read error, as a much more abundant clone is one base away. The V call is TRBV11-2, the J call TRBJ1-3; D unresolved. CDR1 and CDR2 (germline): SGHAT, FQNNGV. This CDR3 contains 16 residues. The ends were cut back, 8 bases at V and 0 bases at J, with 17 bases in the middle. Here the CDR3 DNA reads TGTGCCAGCGGCCCAAACGGACGGGTCTCTGGAAACACCATATATTTT. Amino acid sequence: CASGPNGRVSGNTIYF.

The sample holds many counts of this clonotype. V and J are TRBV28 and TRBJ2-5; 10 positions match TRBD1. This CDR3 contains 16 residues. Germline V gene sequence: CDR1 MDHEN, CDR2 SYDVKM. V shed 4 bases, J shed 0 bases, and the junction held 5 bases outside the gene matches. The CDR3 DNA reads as TGTGCCAGCAGTTCGGGACAGGGGATCTACCAAGAGACCCAGTACTTC. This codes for CASSSGQGIYQETQYF.

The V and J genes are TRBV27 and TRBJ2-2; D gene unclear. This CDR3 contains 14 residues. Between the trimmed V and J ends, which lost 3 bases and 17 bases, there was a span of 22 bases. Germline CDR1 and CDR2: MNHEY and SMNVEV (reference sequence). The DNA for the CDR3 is TGTGCCAGCAGTTTGTCTGAGTTCTCCCCATCCCTTTTTTTT. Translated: CASSLSEFSPSLFF.

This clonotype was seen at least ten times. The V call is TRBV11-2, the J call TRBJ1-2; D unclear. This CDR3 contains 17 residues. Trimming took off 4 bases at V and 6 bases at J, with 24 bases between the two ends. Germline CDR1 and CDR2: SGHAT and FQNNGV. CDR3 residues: CASSSFTFMTPLDGYTF. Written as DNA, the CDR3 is TGTGCCAGCAGCTCCTTTACCTTTATGACTCCGTTGGATGGCTACACCTTC.

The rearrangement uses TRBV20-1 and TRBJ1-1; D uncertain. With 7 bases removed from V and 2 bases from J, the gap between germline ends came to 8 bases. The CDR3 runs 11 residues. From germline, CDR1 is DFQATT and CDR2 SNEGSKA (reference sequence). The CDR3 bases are TGCAGTGAACAGAGAAACACTGAAGCTTTCTTT. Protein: CSEQRNTEAFF.

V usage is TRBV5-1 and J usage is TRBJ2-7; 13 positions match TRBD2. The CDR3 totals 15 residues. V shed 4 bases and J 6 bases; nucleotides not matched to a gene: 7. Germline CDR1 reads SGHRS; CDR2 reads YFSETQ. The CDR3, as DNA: TGCGCCAGCAGCCCCGGACTAGCGGGAGAGGGCGAGCAGTACTTC. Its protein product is CASSPGLAGEGEQYF.